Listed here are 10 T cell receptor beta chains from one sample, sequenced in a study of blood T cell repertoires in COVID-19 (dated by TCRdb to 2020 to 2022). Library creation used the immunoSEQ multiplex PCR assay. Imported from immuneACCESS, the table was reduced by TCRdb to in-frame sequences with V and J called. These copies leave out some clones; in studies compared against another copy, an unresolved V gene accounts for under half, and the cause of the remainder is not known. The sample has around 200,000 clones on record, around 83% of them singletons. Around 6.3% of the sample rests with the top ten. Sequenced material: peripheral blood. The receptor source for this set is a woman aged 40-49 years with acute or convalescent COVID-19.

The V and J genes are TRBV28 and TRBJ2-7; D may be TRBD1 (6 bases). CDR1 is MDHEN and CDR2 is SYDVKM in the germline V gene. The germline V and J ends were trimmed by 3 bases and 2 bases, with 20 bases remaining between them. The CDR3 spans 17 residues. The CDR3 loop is CASSLTVIRTDAYEQYF. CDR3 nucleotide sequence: TGTGCCAGCAGTTTGACGGTTATACGGACAGACGCCTACGAGCAGTACTTC.

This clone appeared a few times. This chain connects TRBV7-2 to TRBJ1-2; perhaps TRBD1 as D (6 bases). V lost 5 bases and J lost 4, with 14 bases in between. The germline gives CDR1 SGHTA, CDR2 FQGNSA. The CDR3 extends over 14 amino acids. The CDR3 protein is CASSHTDSGYGYTF. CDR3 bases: TGTGCCAGCAGCCATACGGACAGCGGCTATGGCTACACCTTC.

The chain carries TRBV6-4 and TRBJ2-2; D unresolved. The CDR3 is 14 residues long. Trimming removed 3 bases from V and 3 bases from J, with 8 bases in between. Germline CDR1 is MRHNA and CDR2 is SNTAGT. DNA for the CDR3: TGTGCCAGCAGTGAACATCAAGACACCGGGGAGCTGTTTTTT. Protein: CASSEHQDTGELFF.

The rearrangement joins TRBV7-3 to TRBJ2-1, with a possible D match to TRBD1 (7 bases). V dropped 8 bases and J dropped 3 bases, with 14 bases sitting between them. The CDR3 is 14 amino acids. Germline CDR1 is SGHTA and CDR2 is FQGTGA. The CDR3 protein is CASQGGGDYNEQFF. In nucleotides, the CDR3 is TGTGCCAGCCAAGGAGGGGGCGACTACAATGAGCAGTTCTTC.

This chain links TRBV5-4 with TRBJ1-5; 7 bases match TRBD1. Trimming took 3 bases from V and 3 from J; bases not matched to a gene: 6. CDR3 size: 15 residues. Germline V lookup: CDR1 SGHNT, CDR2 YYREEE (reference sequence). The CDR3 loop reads CASSWQQGNNQPQHF. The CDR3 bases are TGTGCCAGCAGCTGGCAACAGGGGAACAATCAGCCCCAGCATTTT.

CDR3 region: CASSEGRETQYF. CDR3 in DNA: TGCGCCAGCAGCGAGGGCCGAGAGACCCAGTACTTC. The chain has TRBV5-1 and TRBJ2-5; TRBD2 might be the D (5 bases). V lost 4 bases and J lost 4, with 8 bases in between. The CDR3 runs 12 residues. Germline CDR1 reads SGHRS; CDR2 reads YFSETQ.

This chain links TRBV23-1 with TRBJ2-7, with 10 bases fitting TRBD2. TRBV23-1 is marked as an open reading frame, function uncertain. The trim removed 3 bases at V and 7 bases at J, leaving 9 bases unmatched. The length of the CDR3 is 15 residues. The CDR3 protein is CASSHTGLAVGEQYF. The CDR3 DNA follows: TGCGCCAGCAGTCACACAGGACTAGCGGTGGGTGAGCAGTACTTC.

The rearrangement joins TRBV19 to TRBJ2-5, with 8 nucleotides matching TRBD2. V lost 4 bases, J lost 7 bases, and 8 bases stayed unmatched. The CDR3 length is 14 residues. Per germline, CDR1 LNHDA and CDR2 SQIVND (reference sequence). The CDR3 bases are TGTGCCAGTAGTAACAAGCGGGGGAGCGGGACCCAGTACTTC. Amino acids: CASSNKRGSGTQYF.

The CDR3 region is CASSFYGVREYNEQFF. The CDR3 DNA reads as TGTGCCAGCAGCTTTTACGGGGTGCGCGAGTACAATGAGCAGTTCTTC. The rearrangement uses TRBV5-6 and TRBJ2-1; D perhaps matches TRBD2 (5 bases). V was trimmed by 2 bases and J by 4 bases, leaving 16 bases between them. This CDR3 region has 16 residues. Germline-derived CDR1 and CDR2 are SGHDT and YYEEEE.

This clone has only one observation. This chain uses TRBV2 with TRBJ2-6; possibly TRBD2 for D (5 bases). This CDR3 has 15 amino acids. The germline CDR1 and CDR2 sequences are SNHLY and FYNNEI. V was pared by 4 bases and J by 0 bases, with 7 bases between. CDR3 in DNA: TGTGCCAGCAGTGTGGGGAGCTCTGGGGCCAACGTCCTGACTTTC. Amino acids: CASSVGSSGANVLTF.